This T cell receptor beta chain is from a study of cytomegalovirus exposure and HLA in healthy donors. PCR was performed using 60 Vbeta and 13 Jbeta primers. Measured with immunoSEQ multiplex PCR; TCRdb has only the in-frame clones, and not every one. Of fewer than 200,000 clones in the sample, approximately 78% are singletons; the top ten hold roughly 0.69%. This CDR3 contains 12 residues. Germline V gene data show CDR1 as SEHNR and CDR2 as FQNEAQ (reference sequence). On this clone: Its ends do not fully match the called genes, so a read error is possible.

Input material: PBMCs. The chain combines TRBV7-9 with TRBJ1-2, with 7 bases lining up with TRBD1. The sequence was collected from a woman aged 18-29 years in good health and CMV-seronegative. The CDR3 spells CASSLRGLGEPF. In DNA form, the CDR3 reads TGTGCCAGCAGCTTAAGGGGGCTGGGTGAGCCCTTC.